The subject of this entry is one T cell receptor beta chain. The germline CDR1 and CDR2 sequences are SGDLS and YYNGEE. V was shortened by 3 bases and J by 4 bases, with 11 bases between the two germline ends. The CDR3 has 14 residues. Without labor or membrane rupture, elective cesareans at about 35-43 weeks supplied term cord blood. Clones were read by immunoSEQ multiplex PCR, and TCRdb kept only the in-frame ones, dropping some. The sample holds about 7,500 clones, around 98% seen once. These data come from a study of naive CD8 T cells in extremely preterm neonates. This sequence joins TRBV9 and TRBJ1-5; a possible D gene is TRBD1 (6 bases). This sequence was found in a newborn in good health. Sample: naive CD8+ T cells from cord blood. This CDR3 reads CASSGTGTNQPQHF. The CDR3 region has the DNA TGTGCCAGCAGCGGTACAGGGACGAATCAGCCCCAGCATTTT.